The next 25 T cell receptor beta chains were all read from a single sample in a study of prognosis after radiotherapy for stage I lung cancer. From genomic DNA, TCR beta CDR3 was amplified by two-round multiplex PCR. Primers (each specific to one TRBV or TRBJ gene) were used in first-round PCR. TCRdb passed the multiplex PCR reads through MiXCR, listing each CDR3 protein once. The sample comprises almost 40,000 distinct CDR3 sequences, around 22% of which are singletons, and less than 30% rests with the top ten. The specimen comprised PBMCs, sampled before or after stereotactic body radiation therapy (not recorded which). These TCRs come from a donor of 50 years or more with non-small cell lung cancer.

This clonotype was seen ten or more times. For the CDR3, the DNA is TGCAGTCTCAGGCGGTTGATATACAATGAGCAGTTCTTC. Translation gives CSLRRLIYNEQFF. The chain recombines TRBV20-1 with TRBJ2-1; D uncertain. Trimming pared 8 bases from V and 4 bases from J, leaving 15 bases between. The CDR3 runs to 13 residues. Germline CDR1 reads DFQATT; CDR2 reads SNEGSKA (reference sequence).

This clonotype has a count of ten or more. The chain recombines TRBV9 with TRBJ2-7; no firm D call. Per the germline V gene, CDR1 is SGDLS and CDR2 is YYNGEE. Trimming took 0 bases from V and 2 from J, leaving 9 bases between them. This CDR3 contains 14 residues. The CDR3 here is CASSVGNRPYEQYF. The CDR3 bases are TGTGCCAGCAGCGTAGGGAACAGACCCTACGAGCAGTACTTC.

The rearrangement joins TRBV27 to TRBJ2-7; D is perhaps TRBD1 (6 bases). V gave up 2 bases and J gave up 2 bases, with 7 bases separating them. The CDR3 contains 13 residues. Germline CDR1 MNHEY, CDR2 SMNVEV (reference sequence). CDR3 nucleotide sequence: TGTGCCAGCAGTTTAAAGGGGGCCTACGAGCAGTACTTC. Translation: CASSLKGAYEQYF.

CDR3 DNA: TGTGCCAGCAGTTTCAGGGGCAACAATGAGCAGTTCTTC. Translating gives CASSFRGNNEQFF. The gene calls are TRBV28 and TRBJ2-1; a possible D gene is TRBD1 (6 bases). Looked up from germline, CDR1 is MDHEN and CDR2 is SYDVKM. V lost 3 bases, J lost 5 bases, and 8 bases lay in between. The CDR3 loop spans 13 amino acids.

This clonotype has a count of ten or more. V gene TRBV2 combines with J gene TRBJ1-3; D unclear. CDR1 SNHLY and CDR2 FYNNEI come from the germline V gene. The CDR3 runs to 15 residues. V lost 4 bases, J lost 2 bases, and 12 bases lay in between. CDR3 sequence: CASSGWRKTGNTIYF. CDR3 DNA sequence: TGTGCCAGCAGTGGTTGGCGAAAGACTGGAAACACCATATATTTT.

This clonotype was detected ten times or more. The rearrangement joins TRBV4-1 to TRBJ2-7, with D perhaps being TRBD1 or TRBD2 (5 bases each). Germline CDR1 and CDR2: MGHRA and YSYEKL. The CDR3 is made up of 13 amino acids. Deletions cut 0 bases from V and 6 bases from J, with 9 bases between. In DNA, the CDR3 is TGCGCCAGCAGCCAAGATCCGGGACGCGAGCAGTACTTC. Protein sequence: CASSQDPGREQYF.

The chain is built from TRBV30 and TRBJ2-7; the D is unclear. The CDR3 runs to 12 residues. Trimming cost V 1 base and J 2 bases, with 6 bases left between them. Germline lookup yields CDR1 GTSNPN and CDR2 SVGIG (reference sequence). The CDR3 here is CAWSGIPYEQYF. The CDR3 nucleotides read TGTGCCTGGAGTGGAATCCCCTACGAGCAGTACTTC.

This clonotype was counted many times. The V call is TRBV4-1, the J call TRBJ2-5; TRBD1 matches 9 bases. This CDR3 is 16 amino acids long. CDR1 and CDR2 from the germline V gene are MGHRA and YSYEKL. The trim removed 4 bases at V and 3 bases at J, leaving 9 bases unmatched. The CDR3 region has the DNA TGCGCCAGCAGCCCTGGGACCGGGACAGGGAAAGAGACCCAGTACTTC. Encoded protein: CASSPGTGTGKETQYF.

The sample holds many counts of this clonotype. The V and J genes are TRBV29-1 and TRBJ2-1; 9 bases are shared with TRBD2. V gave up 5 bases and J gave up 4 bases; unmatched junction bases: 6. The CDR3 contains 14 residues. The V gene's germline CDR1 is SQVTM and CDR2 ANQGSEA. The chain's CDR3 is CSVPPRGGYNEQFF. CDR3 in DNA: TGCAGCGTTCCTCCGCGGGGGGGATACAATGAGCAGTTCTTC.

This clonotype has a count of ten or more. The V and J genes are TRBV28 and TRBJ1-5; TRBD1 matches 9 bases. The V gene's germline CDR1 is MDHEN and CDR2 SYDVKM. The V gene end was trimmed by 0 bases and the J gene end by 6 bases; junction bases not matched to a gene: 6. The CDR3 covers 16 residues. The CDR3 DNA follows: TGTGCCAGCAGTTTATGGGGACAGGGCGGTGGTCAGCCCCAGCATTTT. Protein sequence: CASSLWGQGGGQPQHF.

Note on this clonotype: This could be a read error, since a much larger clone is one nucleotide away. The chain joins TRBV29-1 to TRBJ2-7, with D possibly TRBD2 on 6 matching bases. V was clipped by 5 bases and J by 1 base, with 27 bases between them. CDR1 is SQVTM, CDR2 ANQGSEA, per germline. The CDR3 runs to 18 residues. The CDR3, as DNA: TGCAGCGTTCAGGACTTTCGCGGGACGTCCCACCCTTCCTACGAGCAGTACTTC. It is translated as CSVQDFRGTSHPSYEQYF.

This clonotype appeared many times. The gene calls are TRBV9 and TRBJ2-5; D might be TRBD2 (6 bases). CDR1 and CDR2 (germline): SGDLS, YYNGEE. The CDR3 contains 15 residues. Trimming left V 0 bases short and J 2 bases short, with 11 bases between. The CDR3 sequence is CASSVGAGKQETQYF. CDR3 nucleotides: TGTGCCAGCAGCGTAGGGGCGGGGAAACAAGAGACCCAGTACTTC.

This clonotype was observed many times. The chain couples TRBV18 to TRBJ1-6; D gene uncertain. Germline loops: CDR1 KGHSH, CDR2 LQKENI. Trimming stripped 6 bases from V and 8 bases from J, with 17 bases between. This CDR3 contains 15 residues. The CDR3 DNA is TGTGCCAGCTCCGAAATGGACGGTCATTATTCACCCCTCCACTTT. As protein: CASSEMDGHYSPLHF.

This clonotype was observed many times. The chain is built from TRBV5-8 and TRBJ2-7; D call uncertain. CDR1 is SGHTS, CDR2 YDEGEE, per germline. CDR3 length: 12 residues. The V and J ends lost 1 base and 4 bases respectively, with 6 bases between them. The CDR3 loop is CASSLTRYEQYF. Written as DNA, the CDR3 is TGTGCCAGCAGCTTGACCAGATACGAGCAGTACTTC.

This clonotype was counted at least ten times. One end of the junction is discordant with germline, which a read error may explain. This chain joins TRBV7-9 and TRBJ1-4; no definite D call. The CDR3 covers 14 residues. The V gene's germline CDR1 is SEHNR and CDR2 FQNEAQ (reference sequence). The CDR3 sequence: CAGSPSITQEKLFF. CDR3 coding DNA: TGTGCCGGCAGCCCCTCCATCACCCAGGAAAAACTGTTTTTT.

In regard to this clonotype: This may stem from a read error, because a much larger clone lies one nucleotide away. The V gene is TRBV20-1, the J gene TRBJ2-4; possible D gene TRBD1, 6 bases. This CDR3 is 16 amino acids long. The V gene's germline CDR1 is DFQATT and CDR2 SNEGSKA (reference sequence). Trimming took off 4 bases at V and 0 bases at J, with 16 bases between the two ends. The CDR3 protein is CSATGQFSIAKNIQYF. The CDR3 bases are TGCAGTGCTACCGGACAGTTTTCGATAGCCAAAAACATTCAGTACTTC.

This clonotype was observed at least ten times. DNA for the CDR3: TGTGCCAGCAGCTTAGGATTGCTAGCGGGAAATGAGCAGTTCTTC. Residues: CASSLGLLAGNEQFF. The chain is built from TRBV11-3 and TRBJ2-1; TRBD2 matches at 9 bases. Germline V gene lookup returns CDR1 SGHNT and CDR2 YENEEA. The V segment lost 1 base and the J segment 7 bases; nucleotides outside the gene matches: 5. The CDR3 runs 15 residues.

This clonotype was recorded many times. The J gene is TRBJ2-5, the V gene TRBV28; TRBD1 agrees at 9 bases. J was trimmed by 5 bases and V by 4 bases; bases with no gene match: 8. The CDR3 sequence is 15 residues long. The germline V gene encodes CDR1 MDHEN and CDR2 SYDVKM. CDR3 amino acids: CASSYTNRGRETQYF. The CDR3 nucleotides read TGTGCCAGCAGTTATACTAACAGGGGGCGTGAGACCCAGTACTTC.

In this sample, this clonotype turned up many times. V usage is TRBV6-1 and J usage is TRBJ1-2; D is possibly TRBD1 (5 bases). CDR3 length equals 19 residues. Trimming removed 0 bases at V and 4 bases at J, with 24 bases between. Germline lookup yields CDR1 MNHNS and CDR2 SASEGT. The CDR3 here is CASSEAFGASLASSYGYTF. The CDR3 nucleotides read TGTGCCAGCAGTGAAGCGTTTGGGGCGTCGCTCGCCTCCTCCTATGGCTACACCTTC.

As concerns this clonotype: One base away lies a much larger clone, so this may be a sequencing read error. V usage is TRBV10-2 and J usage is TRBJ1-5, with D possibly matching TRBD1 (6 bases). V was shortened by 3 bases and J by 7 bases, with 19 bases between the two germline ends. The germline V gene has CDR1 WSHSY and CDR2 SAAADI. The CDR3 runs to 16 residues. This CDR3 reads CASSDPGHGTLQPQHF. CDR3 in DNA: TGCGCCAGCAGTGATCCGGGACACGGTACCTTACAGCCCCAGCATTTT.

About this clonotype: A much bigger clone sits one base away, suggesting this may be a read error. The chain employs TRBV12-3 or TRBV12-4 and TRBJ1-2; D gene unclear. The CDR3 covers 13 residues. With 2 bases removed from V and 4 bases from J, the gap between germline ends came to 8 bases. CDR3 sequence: CASSLRSSYGYTF. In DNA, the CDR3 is TGTGCCAGCAGTTTAAGGTCGTCCTATGGCTACACCTTC.

The CDR3 protein is CACYPAGGGYGYTF. The CDR3 nucleotides are TGTGCCTGCTACCCGGCAGGCGGGGGGTATGGCTACACCTTC. This chain joins TRBV28 and TRBJ1-2; TRBD1 might be the D (5 bases). The length of the CDR3 is 14 residues. CDR1 and CDR2 from the germline V gene are MDHEN and SYDVKM. Trimming pared 11 bases from V and 5 bases from J, leaving 21 bases between.

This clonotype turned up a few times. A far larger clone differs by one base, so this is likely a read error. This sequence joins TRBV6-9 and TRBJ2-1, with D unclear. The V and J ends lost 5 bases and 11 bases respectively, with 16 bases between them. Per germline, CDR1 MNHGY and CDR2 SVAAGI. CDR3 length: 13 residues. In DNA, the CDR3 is TGTGCCAGCAGTGAATTGTTGGCGTGCCAGCAGTTCTTC. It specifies CASSELLACQQFF.

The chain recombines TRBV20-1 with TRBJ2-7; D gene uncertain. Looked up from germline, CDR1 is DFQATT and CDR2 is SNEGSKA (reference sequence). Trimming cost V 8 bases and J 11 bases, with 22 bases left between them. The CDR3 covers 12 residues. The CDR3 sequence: CSSKGSSAPEYF. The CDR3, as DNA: TGCAGTTCTAAGGGATCGTCGGCCCCAGAGTACTTC.

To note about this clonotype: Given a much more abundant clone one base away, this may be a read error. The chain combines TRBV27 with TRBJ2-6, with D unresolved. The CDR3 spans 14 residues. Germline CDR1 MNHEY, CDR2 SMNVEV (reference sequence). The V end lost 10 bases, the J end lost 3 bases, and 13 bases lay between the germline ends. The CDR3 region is CAIRWSRGANVLTF. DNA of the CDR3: TGTGCCATCAGGTGGTCCCGTGGGGCCAACGTCCTGACTTTC.